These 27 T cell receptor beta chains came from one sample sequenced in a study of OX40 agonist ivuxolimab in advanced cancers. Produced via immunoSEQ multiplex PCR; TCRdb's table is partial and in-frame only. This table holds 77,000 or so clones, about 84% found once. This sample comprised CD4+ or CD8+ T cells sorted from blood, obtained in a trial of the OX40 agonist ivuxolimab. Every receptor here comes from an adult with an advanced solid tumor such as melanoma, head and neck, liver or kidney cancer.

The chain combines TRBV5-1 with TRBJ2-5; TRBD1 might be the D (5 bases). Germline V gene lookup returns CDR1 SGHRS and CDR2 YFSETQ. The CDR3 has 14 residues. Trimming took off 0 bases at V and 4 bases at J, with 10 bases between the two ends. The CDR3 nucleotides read TGCGCCAGCAGCTTGGCTGCAGGGCGAGAGACCCAGTACTTC. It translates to CASSLAAGRETQYF.

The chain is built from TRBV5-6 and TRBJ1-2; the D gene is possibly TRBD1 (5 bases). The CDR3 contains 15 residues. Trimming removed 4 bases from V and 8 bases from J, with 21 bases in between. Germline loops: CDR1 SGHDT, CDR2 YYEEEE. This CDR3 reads CASSAVRVGVSGYTF. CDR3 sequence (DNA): TGTGCCAGCAGCGCTGTGAGGGTAGGGGTGAGCGGCTACACCTTC.

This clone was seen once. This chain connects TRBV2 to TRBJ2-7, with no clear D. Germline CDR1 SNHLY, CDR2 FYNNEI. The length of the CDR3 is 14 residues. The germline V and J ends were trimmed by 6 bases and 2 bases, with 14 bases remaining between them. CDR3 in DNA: TGTGCCAGCAGGGCGAACACCCAGGCCTACGAGCAGTACTTC. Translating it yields CASRANTQAYEQYF. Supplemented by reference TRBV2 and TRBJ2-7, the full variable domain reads EPEVTQTPSHQVTQMGQEVILRCVPISNHLYFYWYRQILGQKVEFLVSFYNNEISEKSEIFDDQFSVERPDGSNFTLKIRSTKLEDSAMYFCASRANTQAYEQYFGPGTRLTVT.

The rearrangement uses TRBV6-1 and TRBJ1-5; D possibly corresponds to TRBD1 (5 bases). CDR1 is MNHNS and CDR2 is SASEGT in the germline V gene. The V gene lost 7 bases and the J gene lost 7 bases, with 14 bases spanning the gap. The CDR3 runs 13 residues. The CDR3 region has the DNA TGTGCCAGCACCCTGGACATCCGACAGCCCCAGCATTTT. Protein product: CASTLDIRQPQHF.

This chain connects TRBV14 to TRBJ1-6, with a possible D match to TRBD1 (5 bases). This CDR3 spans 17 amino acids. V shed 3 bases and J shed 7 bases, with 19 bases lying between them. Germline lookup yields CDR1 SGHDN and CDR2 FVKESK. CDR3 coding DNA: TGTGCCAGCAGCCAGGCGGGGCCCGGGACGGCAAATTCACCCCTCCACTTT. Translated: CASSQAGPGTANSPLHF.

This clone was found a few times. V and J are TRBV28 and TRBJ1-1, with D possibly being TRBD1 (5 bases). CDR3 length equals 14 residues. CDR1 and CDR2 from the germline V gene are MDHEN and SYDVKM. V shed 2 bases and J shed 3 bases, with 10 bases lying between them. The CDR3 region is CASSLDSSDTEAFF. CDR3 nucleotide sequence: TGTGCCAGCAGTTTAGACAGTTCTGACACTGAAGCTTTCTTT.

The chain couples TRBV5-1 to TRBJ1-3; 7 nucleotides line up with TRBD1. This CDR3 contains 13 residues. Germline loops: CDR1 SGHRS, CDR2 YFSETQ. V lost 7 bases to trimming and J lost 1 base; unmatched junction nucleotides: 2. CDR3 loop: CASRQGSGNTIYF. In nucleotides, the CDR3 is TGCGCCAGCCGACAGGGTTCTGGAAACACCATATATTTT.

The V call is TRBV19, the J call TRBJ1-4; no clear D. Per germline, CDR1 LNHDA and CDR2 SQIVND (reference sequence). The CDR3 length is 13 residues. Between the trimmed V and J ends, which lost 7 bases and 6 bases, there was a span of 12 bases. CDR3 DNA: TGTGCCAGTATGGTCCGATCCGATGAAAAACTGTTTTTT. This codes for CASMVRSDEKLFF.

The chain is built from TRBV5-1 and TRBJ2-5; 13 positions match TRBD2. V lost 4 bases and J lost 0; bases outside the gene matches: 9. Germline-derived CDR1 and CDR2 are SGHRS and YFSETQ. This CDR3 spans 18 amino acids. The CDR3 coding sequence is TGCGCCAGCAGCCCCGGGACTAGCGGGGCCATGTACCAAGAGACCCAGTACTTC. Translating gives CASSPGTSGAMYQETQYF. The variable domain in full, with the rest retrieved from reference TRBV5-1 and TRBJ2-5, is KAGVTQTPRYLIKTRGQQVTLSCSPISGHRSVSWYQQTPGQGLQFLFEYFSETQRNKGNFPGRFSGRQFSNSRSEMNVSTLELGDSALYLCASSPGTSGAMYQETQYFGPGTRLLVL.

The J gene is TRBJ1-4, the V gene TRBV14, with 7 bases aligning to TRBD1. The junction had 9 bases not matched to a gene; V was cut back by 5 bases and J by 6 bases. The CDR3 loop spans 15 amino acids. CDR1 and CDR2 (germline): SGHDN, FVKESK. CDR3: CASSAQQGSYEKLFF. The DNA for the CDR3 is TGTGCCAGCAGCGCACAACAGGGGAGTTATGAAAAACTGTTTTTT.

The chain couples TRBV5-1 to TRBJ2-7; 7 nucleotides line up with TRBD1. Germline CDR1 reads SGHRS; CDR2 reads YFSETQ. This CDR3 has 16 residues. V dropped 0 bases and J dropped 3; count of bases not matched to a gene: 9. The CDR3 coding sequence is TGCGCCAGCAGCTTGGCGGAGACAGGGAGTTACTACGAGCAGTACTTC. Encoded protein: CASSLAETGSYYEQYF.

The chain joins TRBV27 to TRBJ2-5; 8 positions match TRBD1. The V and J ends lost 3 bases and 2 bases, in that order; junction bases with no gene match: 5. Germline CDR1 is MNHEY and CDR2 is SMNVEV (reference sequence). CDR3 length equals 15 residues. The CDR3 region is CASSFLGTGQETQYF. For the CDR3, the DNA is TGTGCCAGCAGTTTTTTAGGGACAGGACAAGAGACCCAGTACTTC.

The DNA for the CDR3 is TGTGCCTGGGGGGGAGGGAGCACAGATACGCAGTATTTT. Residues: CAWGGGSTDTQYF. The chain links TRBV30 to TRBJ2-3, with 7 bases identical to TRBD2. This CDR3 is 13 amino acids long. The ends lost 5 bases at V and 0 bases at J; junction bases unmatched: 2. The germline CDR1 and CDR2 sequences are GTSNPN and SVGIG (reference sequence).

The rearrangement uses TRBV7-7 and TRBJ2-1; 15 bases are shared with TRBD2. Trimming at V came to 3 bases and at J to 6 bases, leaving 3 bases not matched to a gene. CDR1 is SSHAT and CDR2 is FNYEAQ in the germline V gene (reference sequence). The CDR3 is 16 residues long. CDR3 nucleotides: TGTGCCAGCAGCTTCGGACTAGCGGGAGGGGTCAATGAGCAGTTCTTC. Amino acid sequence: CASSFGLAGGVNEQFF.

The CDR3 coding sequence is TGTGCCAGCTCGCCCCTAGGGAGCGGGGCAGCCAAAAACATTCAGTACTTC. Protein: CASSPLGSGAAKNIQYF. The gene calls are TRBV18 and TRBJ2-4, with TRBD2 matching over 7 bases. Germline values: CDR1 KGHSH, CDR2 LQKENI. This CDR3 spans 17 amino acids. The trim removed 6 bases at V and 0 bases at J, leaving 11 bases unmatched.

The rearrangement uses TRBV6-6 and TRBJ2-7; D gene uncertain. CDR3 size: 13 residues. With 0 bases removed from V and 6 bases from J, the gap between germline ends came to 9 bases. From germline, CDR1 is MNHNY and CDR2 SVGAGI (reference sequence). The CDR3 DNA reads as TGTGCCAGCAGTTACTCGAGAAGTTCCGAGCAGTACTTC. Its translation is CASSYSRSSEQYF.

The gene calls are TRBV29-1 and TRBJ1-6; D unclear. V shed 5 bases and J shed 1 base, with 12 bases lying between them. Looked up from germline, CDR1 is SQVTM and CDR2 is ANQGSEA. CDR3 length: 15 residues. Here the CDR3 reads CSVPPGRSYNSPLHF. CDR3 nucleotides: TGCAGCGTTCCCCCAGGACGGTCCTATAATTCACCCCTCCACTTT.

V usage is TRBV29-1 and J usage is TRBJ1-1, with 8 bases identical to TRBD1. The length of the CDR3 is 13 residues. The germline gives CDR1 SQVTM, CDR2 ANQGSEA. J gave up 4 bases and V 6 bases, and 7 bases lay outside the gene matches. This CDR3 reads CSVQRTGITEAFF. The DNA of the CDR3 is TGCAGCGTCCAACGGACAGGGATCACTGAAGCTTTCTTT.

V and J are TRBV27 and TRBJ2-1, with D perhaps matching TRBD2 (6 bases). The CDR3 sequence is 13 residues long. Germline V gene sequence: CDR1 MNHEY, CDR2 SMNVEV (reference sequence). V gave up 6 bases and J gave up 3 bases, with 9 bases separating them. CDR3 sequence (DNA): TGTGCCAGCAGGCGGGGAGTCTACAATGAGCAGTTCTTC. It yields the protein CASRRGVYNEQFF.

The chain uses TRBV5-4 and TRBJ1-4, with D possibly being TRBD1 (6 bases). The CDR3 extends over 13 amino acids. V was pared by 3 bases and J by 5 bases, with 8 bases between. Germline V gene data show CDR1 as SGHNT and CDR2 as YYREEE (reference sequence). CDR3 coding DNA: TGTGCCAGCAGCTCTAGGGGGAATGAAAAACTGTTTTTT. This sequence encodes CASSSRGNEKLFF.

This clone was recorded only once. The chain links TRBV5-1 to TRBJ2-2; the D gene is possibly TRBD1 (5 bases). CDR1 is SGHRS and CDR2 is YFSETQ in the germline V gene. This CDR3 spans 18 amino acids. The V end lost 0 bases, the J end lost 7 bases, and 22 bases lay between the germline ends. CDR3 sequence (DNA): TGCGCCAGCAGCTTGGGACGCAGGGTGGTTCAGGGTATCGGGGAGCTGTTTTTT. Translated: CASSLGRRVVQGIGELFF. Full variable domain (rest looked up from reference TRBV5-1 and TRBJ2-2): KAGVTQTPRYLIKTRGQQVTLSCSPISGHRSVSWYQQTPGQGLQFLFEYFSETQRNKGNFPGRFSGRQFSNSRSEMNVSTLELGDSALYLCASSLGRRVVQGIGELFFGEGSRLTVL.

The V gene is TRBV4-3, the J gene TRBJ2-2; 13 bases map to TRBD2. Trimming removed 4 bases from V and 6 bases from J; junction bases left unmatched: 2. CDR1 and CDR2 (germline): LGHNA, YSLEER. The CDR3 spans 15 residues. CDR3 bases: TGCGCCAGCAGCCGGACTAGCGGGAGCCCCGGGGAGCTGTTTTTT. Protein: CASSRTSGSPGELFF.

The CDR3 sequence: CASSGRQGRPYTYNEQFF. CDR3 DNA sequence: TGTGCCAGCTCAGGCCGGCAGGGTCGGCCCTATACCTACAATGAGCAGTTCTTC. This chain links TRBV18 with TRBJ2-1, with D perhaps matching TRBD1 (5 bases). The CDR3 length is 18 residues. Germline CDR1 KGHSH, CDR2 LQKENI. V was trimmed by 5 bases and J by 2 bases, leaving 22 bases between them.

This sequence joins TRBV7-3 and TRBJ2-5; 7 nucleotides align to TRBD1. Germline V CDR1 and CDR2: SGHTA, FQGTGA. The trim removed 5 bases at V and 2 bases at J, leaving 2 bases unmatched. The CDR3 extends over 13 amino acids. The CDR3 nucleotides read TGTGCCAGCAGCATGGGACAGCAAGAGACCCAGTACTTC. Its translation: CASSMGQQETQYF.

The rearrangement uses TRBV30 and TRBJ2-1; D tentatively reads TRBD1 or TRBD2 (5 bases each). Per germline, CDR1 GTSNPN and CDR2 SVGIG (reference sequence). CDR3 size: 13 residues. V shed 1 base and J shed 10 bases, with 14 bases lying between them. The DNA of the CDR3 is TGTGCCTGGAGTGGAGGACGGGGCTGGGAGCAGTTCTTC. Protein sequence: CAWSGGRGWEQFF.

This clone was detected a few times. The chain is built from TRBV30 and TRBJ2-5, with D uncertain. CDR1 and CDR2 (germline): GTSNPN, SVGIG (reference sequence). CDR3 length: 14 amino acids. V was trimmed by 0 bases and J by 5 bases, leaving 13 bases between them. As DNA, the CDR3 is TGTGCCTGGAGTGTAGGGAACCAATGGGAGACCCAGTACTTC. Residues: CAWSVGNQWETQYF.

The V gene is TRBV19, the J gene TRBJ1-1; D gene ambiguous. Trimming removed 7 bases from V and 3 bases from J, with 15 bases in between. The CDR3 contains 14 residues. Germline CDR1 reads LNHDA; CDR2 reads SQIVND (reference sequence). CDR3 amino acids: CASTPGRLDTEAFF. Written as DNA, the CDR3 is TGTGCCAGTACTCCAGGTAGGTTGGACACTGAAGCTTTCTTT. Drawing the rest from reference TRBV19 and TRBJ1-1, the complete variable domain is DGGITQSPKYLFRKEGQNVTLSCEQNLNHDAMYWYRQDPGQGLRLIYYSQIVNDFQKGDIAEGYSVSREKKESFPLTVTSAQKNPTAFYLCASTPGRLDTEAFFGQGTRLTVV.